The 14 T cell receptor beta chains given below trace back to one sample, sequenced in a study of T-cell reconstitution after alpha-beta-depleted transplantation in children. A library of TCRbeta sequences, prepared with unique molecular identifiers, was generated. TCRdb itself ran the PCR reads through MiXCR, one entry per CDR3 protein. The table has around 270,000 distinct CDR3 sequences, 10% seen once. Sequenced material: PBMCs, taken before TCRalphabeta/CD19-depleted stem cell transplant. These receptors all come from a boy under three years old with acute myeloid leukemia, due to receive a stem cell transplant.

This clonotype has ten or more counts. The rearrangement joins TRBV20-1 to TRBJ2-7, with 10 bases identical to TRBD2. Germline loops: CDR1 DFQATT, CDR2 SNEGSKA (reference sequence). CDR3 length: 16 amino acids. J gave up 5 bases and V 3 bases, and 13 bases lay outside the gene matches. This CDR3 is CSASKAGGPIIDEQYF. The CDR3 coding sequence is TGCAGTGCTAGTAAAGCGGGAGGGCCTATAATCGACGAGCAGTACTTC.

This clonotype was picked up many times. This chain links TRBV5-5 with TRBJ1-1; D gene unclear. V lost 0 bases to trimming and J lost 8 bases, with 14 bases between them. The V gene's germline CDR1 is SGHKS and CDR2 YYEKEE (reference sequence). CDR3 length equals 14 residues. The CDR3 DNA sequence: TGTGCCAGCAGCTTGGGCCCTGGACCTAAGGAAGCTTTCTTT. It yields the protein CASSLGPGPKEAFF. The whole variable domain, filled in from reference TRBV5-5 and TRBJ1-1, reads DAGVTQSPTHLIKTRGQQVTLRCSPISGHKSVSWYQQVLGQGPQFIFQYYEKEERGRGNFPDRFSARQFPNYSSELNVNALLLGDSALYLCASSLGPGPKEAFFGQGTRLTVV.

This clonotype has a count of ten or more. CDR3 in DNA: TGTGCCAGCCGAACCGGGACTAGCGCCGACGAGCAGTACTTC. Its translation: CASRTGTSADEQYF. The rearrangement joins TRBV28 to TRBJ2-7, with TRBD2 identical over 10 bases. This CDR3 has 14 amino acids. V lost 8 bases, J lost 5 bases, and 9 bases stayed unmatched. Germline V gene lookup returns CDR1 MDHEN and CDR2 SYDVKM.

In its sample, this clonotype was seen once. The chain employs TRBV14 and TRBJ2-3; TRBD2 matches 10 bases. CDR1 and CDR2 (germline): SGHDN, FVKESK. CDR3 length: 17 residues. The J segment lost 8 bases and the V segment lost 5 bases, leaving 16 bases of the junction unmatched. The CDR3: CASSYGRGLAATGTQYF. CDR3 nucleotides: TGTGCCAGCAGCTACGGCCGTGGACTAGCGGCCACGGGTACGCAGTATTTT.

This chain uses TRBV20-1 with TRBJ2-2; TRBD1 aligns across 8 bases. Germline-derived CDR1 and CDR2 are DFQATT and SNEGSKA (reference sequence). With 7 bases clipped from V and 7 bases from J, the junction kept 11 bases outside the gene matches. The CDR3 extends over 14 amino acids. The CDR3 DNA reads TGCAGTGTACCGGGCCAGGGGGCAGGCGGGGAGCTGTTTTTT. Protein product: CSVPGQGAGGELFF.

This clonotype was seen ten or more times. The chain combines TRBV7-3 with TRBJ2-2; 12 nucleotides align to TRBD2. V was pared by 0 bases and J by 1 base, with 6 bases of the junction left unmatched. The CDR3 spans 19 residues. Germline assignment: CDR1 SGHTA and CDR2 FQGTGA. The CDR3 loop is CASSLTQGLAGMNTGELFF. For the CDR3, the DNA is TGTGCCAGCAGCTTAACCCAGGGACTAGCGGGTATGAACACCGGGGAGCTGTTTTTT. The full variable domain, rest sourced from reference TRBV7-3 and TRBJ2-2, is GAGVSQTPSNKVTEKGKYVELRCDPISGHTALYWYRQSLGQGPEFLIYFQGTGAADDSGLPNDRFFAVRPEGSVSTLKIQRTERGDSAVYLCASSLTQGLAGMNTGELFFGEGSRLTVL.

At least ten counts were recorded for this clonotype. The junction and the germline gene differ at one end; a read error may be behind it. The V and J genes are TRBV7-9 and TRBJ2-7; D unresolved. Germline values: CDR1 SEHNR, CDR2 FQNEAQ (reference sequence). This CDR3 is built from 15 residues. For the CDR3, the DNA is TGTGCCAGCAGCCCCGGATGGCCTTCCGTTGGCTCCTCCGGCTTC. Amino acid sequence: CASSPGWPSVGSSGF. The full variable domain, with the rest looked up from reference TRBV7-9 and TRBJ2-7, is DTGVSQNPRHKITKRGQNVTFRCDPISEHNRLYWYRQTLGQGPEFLTYFQNEAQLEKSRLLSDRFSAERPKGSFSTLEIQRTEQGDSAMYLCASSPGWPSVGSSGFGPGTRLTVT.

In its sample, this clonotype was seen many times. CDR3 sequence: CSARGTGYSNQPQHF. CDR3 DNA: TGCAGTGCTAGAGGGACAGGTTATAGCAATCAGCCCCAGCATTTT. This sequence joins TRBV20-1 and TRBJ1-5, with 7 bases fitting TRBD1. The CDR3 loop spans 15 amino acids. V was clipped by 1 base and J by 0 bases; unmatched bases: 3. The V gene's germline CDR1 is DFQATT and CDR2 SNEGSKA (reference sequence).

With regard to this clonotype: A read error may be the cause here, since a much bigger clone is one base away. The V and J genes are TRBV24-1 and TRBJ2-1, with TRBD1 matching 10 bases. Germline assignment: CDR1 KGHDR and CDR2 SFDVKD. The CDR3 is 15 residues long. As DNA, the CDR3 is TGTGCCACCAGTGATCCCCGACAGGGGGCGGCTGAGCGGTTCTTC. Translation: CATSDPRQGAAERFF.

This clonotype was found a few times. The CDR3 reads CASSQDLGFSGANVLTF. The CDR3 nucleotides are TGTGCCAGCAGCCAAGATCTAGGATTCTCTGGGGCCAACGTCCTGACTTTC. The genes are TRBV4-2 and TRBJ2-6, with D hard to call. Germline CDR1 and CDR2: LGHNA and YNFKEQ. V shed 0 bases and J shed 0 bases, with 9 bases lying between them. There are 17 residues in the CDR3.

This clonotype was seen many times. For the CDR3, the DNA is TGTGCCAGCAGCCCAGGGACTAGCGGGAGTTTTCGCAATGAGCAGTTCTTC. This codes for CASSPGTSGSFRNEQFF. V is TRBV7-9 and J is TRBJ2-1, with 14 bases identical to TRBD2. The J segment lost 6 bases and the V segment lost 5 bases, leaving 9 bases of the junction unmatched. This CDR3 has 17 amino acids. Looked up from germline, CDR1 is SEHNR and CDR2 is FQNEAQ (reference sequence).

This clonotype occurred a few times. The chain uses TRBV12-5 and TRBJ1-1, with TRBD1 as a possible D gene (6 bases). V was pared by 6 bases and J by 0 bases, with 11 bases between. CDR3 length equals 14 residues. Germline-derived CDR1 and CDR2 are LGHNT and FRNRAP. The CDR3 is CASGLWDMNTEAFF. CDR3 in DNA: TGTGCTAGTGGCCTTTGGGACATGAACACTGAAGCTTTCTTT.

In its sample, this clonotype was seen many times. The rearrangement links TRBV18 to TRBJ2-7; no clear D gene. CDR1 and CDR2 (germline): KGHSH, LQKENI. The CDR3 length is 12 residues. Between the trimmed V and J ends, which lost 1 base and 2 bases, there was a span of 3 bases. This CDR3 is CASSPQAYEQYF. Written as DNA, the CDR3 is TGTGCCAGCTCACCACAAGCCTACGAGCAGTACTTC.

This clonotype has a count of ten or more. This chain connects TRBV12-3 or TRBV12-4 to TRBJ2-1; 8 bases align to TRBD1. This CDR3 spans 15 amino acids. The J segment lost 0 bases and the V segment lost 5 bases, leaving 3 bases of the junction unmatched. As DNA, the CDR3 is TGTGCCAGCAGTCTGGACAGGGCCTCCTACAATGAGCAGTTCTTC. It encodes CASSLDRASYNEQFF.